Below are 25 T cell receptor beta chains sequenced from a single sample in a study of cytomegalovirus exposure and HLA in healthy donors. This PCR relied on a set of 60 Vbeta primers and 13 Jbeta primers. Sequencing was performed with immunoSEQ multiplex PCR; in TCRdb, only in-frame clones are kept and a portion is missing. The sample has a few hundred thousand clones; around 90% are singletons. The source material was PBMCs. The receptors were sampled from a girl aged 2-15 years in good health and CMV-seronegative.

The rearrangement joins TRBV13 to TRBJ2-3, with D possibly TRBD1 on 7 matching bases. CDR1 and CDR2 (germline): PRHDT, FYEKMQ (reference sequence). Trimming shortened V by 5 bases and J by 3 bases, and 9 bases separated the two germline ends. The CDR3 sequence is 13 residues long. CDR3 sequence: CASSPGGTDTQYF. The CDR3 DNA is TGTGCCAGCAGCCCAGGGGGGACAGATACGCAGTATTTT. Supplemented by reference TRBV13 and TRBJ2-3, the full variable domain reads AAGVIQSPRHLIKEKRETATLKCYPIPRHDTVYWYQQGPGQDPQFLISFYEKMQSDKGSIPDRFSAQQFSDYHSELNMSSLELGDSALYFCASSPGGTDTQYFGPGTRLTVL.

The rearrangement joins TRBV10-3 to TRBJ2-2, with D perhaps TRBD1 (6 bases). Trimming pared 4 bases from V and 1 base from J, leaving 13 bases between. This CDR3 has 16 amino acids. The germline CDR1 and CDR2 sequences are ENHRY and SYGVKD. CDR3 in amino acids: CAISGDRMMNTGELFF. CDR3 in DNA: TGTGCCATCAGTGGCGACAGGATGATGAACACCGGGGAGCTGTTTTTT.

This clone was observed once. This chain connects TRBV7-9 to TRBJ2-7; 11 bases are a match to TRBD1. The V and J ends lost 5 bases and 3 bases, in that order; junction bases with no gene match: 6. Germline V gives CDR1 SEHNR, CDR2 FQNEAQ (reference sequence). The CDR3 runs 15 residues. CDR3 DNA sequence: TGTGCCAGCAGCCCTGGTGGGACAGGGGGCTACGAGCAGTACTTC. Translating gives CASSPGGTGGYEQYF. Looking up the rest from reference TRBV7-9 and TRBJ2-7 gives the full variable domain: DTGVSQNPRHKITKRGQNVTFRCDPISEHNRLYWYRQTLGQGPEFLTYFQNEAQLEKSRLLSDRFSAERPKGSFSTLEIQRTEQGDSAMYLCASSPGGTGGYEQYFGPGTRLTVT.

The rearrangement uses TRBV6-1 and TRBJ2-2, with D perhaps matching TRBD2 (6 bases). The length of the CDR3 is 15 residues. CDR1 and CDR2 (germline): MNHNS, SASEGT. V was clipped by 4 bases and J by 1 base, with 10 bases between them. DNA for the CDR3: TGTGCCAGCAGTGCCCGGGACTTGAACACCGGGGAGCTGTTTTTT. Translated, it gives CASSARDLNTGELFF.

The chain employs TRBV6-6 and TRBJ2-5; 10 bases are shared with TRBD1. The trim removed 0 bases at V and 5 bases at J, leaving 3 bases unmatched. Germline CDR1 reads MNHNY; CDR2 reads SVGAGI (reference sequence). The CDR3 consists of 15 residues. The CDR3 DNA is TGTGCCAGCAGTTACTCTAGACAGGGGGCTGAGACCCAGTACTTC. It yields the protein CASSYSRQGAETQYF.

Only a few counts were recorded for this clone. J is TRBJ1-1 and V is TRBV4-2, with no clear D. The CDR3 runs 13 residues. The V gene lost 2 bases and the J gene lost 5 bases, with 9 bases spanning the gap. Germline loops: CDR1 LGHNA, CDR2 YNFKEQ. CDR3 sequence reads: CASSQTTGTEAFF. The CDR3 nucleotides are TGTGCCAGCAGCCAAACGACTGGGACTGAAGCTTTCTTT.

The chain couples TRBV25-1 to TRBJ2-4, with TRBD2 matching over 9 bases. V was clipped by 4 bases and J by 0 bases; unmatched bases: 1. Looked up from germline, CDR1 is MGHDK and CDR2 is SYGVNS. This CDR3 region has 15 residues. The CDR3 region is CASSGSGRAKNIQYF. The CDR3, as DNA: TGTGCCAGCAGTGGTAGCGGGAGAGCCAAAAACATTCAGTACTTC.

The chain couples TRBV27 to TRBJ1-4; 7 bases agree with TRBD1. The V gene end was trimmed by 5 bases and the J gene end by 8 bases; junction bases not matched to a gene: 8. Germline loops: CDR1 MNHEY, CDR2 SMNVEV (reference sequence). This CDR3 has 14 residues. The CDR3 sequence: CASSRQGAGEKLFF. CDR3 coding DNA: TGTGCCAGCAGTCGACAGGGCGCAGGCGAAAAACTGTTTTTT.

This chain links TRBV15 with TRBJ2-5; 10 bases line up with TRBD1. The CDR3 has 17 residues. Trimming cost V 3 bases and J 5 bases; bases outside gene matches: 12. Germline V CDR1 and CDR2: LNHNV, YYDKDF (reference sequence). The chain's CDR3 is CATSSDSGTGVLETQYF. The CDR3 nucleotides read TGTGCCACCAGCAGCGACTCCGGGACAGGGGTACTGGAGACCCAGTACTTC.

The rearrangement links TRBV15 to TRBJ1-1; D perhaps matches TRBD1 (6 bases). Trimming left V 6 bases short and J 4 bases short, with 18 bases between. The germline V gene encodes CDR1 LNHNV and CDR2 YYDKDF (reference sequence). This CDR3 contains 15 residues. CDR3 DNA: TGTGCCACCAGGAGGGAGGGGGGGCGCTCCACTGAAGCTTTCTTT. Amino acid sequence: CATRREGGRSTEAFF.

The chain links TRBV19 to TRBJ2-2, with D possibly matching TRBD2 (5 bases). The V and J ends lost 6 bases and 8 bases respectively, with 22 bases between them. The CDR3 loop spans 16 amino acids. Germline V gene sequence: CDR1 LNHDA, CDR2 SQIVND (reference sequence). This chain's CDR3 is CASRQSRVGGLGELFF. The CDR3 DNA reads TGTGCCAGTAGACAATCCAGAGTTGGAGGTTTGGGGGAGCTGTTTTTT.

V gene TRBV30 combines with J gene TRBJ1-6, with unresolved D. CDR1 is GTSNPN, CDR2 SVGIG, per germline (reference sequence). V lost 0 bases to trimming and J lost 7 bases, with 10 bases between them. The CDR3 totals 14 residues. The CDR3 bases are TGTGCCTGGAGTGTAGGAGGGCCCAATTCACCCCTCCACTTT. Protein: CAWSVGGPNSPLHF.

The genes are TRBV6-6 and TRBJ2-7; perhaps TRBD2 as D (6 bases). This CDR3 contains 14 residues. The V gene's germline CDR1 is MNHNY and CDR2 SVGAGI (reference sequence). Trimming removed 8 bases from V and 2 bases from J, with 16 bases in between. The CDR3 bases are TGTGCCAGCCGCCGGGACTTAGGCCCCTACGAGCAGTACTTC. This translates into CASRRDLGPYEQYF.

The V and J genes are TRBV19 and TRBJ2-1; 9 nucleotides align to TRBD2. Losses at the gene ends were 3 bases for V and 2 bases for J; bases not matched to a gene: 2. Per germline, CDR1 LNHDA and CDR2 SQIVND (reference sequence). The CDR3 has 15 residues. CDR3 nucleotide sequence: TGTGCCAGTAGTATTAGCGGGGGACCCTACAATGAGCAGTTCTTC. Translated: CASSISGGPYNEQFF.

The genes are TRBV7-6 and TRBJ2-2, with D tentatively TRBD1 (6 bases). Trimming left V 4 bases short and J 2 bases short, with 14 bases between. The germline V gene has CDR1 SGHVS and CDR2 FNYEAQ. CDR3 length: 16 amino acids. CDR3 sequence (DNA): TGTGCCAGCAGCTCCGCAGGGGTAGTCAACACCGGGGAGCTGTTTTTT. It codes for CASSSAGVVNTGELFF.

This clone was seen just once. The J gene is TRBJ1-1, the V gene TRBV15; D perhaps matches TRBD1 (6 bases). V gave up 1 base and J gave up 2 bases, with 11 bases separating them. This CDR3 has 15 amino acids. Germline loops: CDR1 LNHNV, CDR2 YYDKDF (reference sequence). In DNA, the CDR3 is TGTGCCACCAGCAGAGCACAGGACAGCAACACTGAAGCTTTCTTT. This codes for CATSRAQDSNTEAFF.

This chain joins TRBV19 and TRBJ2-1; the D gene is possibly TRBD1 (7 bases). The V gene's germline CDR1 is LNHDA and CDR2 SQIVND (reference sequence). Trimming stripped 9 bases from V and 4 bases from J, with 16 bases between. The length of the CDR3 is 14 residues. The CDR3, as DNA: TGTGCCAGCCGTCGACAGGGACTTTACAATGAGCAGTTCTTC. Amino acid sequence: CASRRQGLYNEQFF. The complete variable domain, with remaining parts taken from reference TRBV19 and TRBJ2-1, reads DGGITQSPKYLFRKEGQNVTLSCEQNLNHDAMYWYRQDPGQGLRLIYYSQIVNDFQKGDIAEGYSVSREKKESFPLTVTSAQKNPTAFYLCASRRQGLYNEQFFGPGTRLTVL.

The chain recombines TRBV21-1 with TRBJ1-6. TRBV21-1 is given as a pseudogene. The CDR3 has 16 amino acids. CDR3 amino acids: CASSKGGGTNNSPLHF. The CDR3 coding sequence is TGTGCCAGCAGCAAAGGGGGAGGGACCAATAATTCACCCCTCCACTTT.

This clone has a single count. The CDR3 nucleotides are TGTGCCAGCAGCTTAGTACAGTCCTACGAGCAGTACTTC. This sequence encodes CASSLVQSYEQYF. The chain carries TRBV7-6 and TRBJ2-7, with D unresolved. The CDR3 covers 13 residues. V was cut by 1 base and J by 1 base, with 5 bases left in between. From germline, CDR1 is SGHVS and CDR2 FNYEAQ.

This chain connects TRBV9 to TRBJ2-3; maybe TRBD2 (6 bases). The ends were cut back, 4 bases at V and 4 bases at J, with 25 bases in the middle. This CDR3 comprises 18 residues. Germline V gene data show CDR1 as SGDLS and CDR2 as YYNGEE. The CDR3 DNA follows: TGTGCCAGCAGCACTGTCTCGGGAGCCCTAACGGGGGCAGATACGCAGTATTTT. Amino acid sequence: CASSTVSGALTGADTQYF.

The chain has TRBV19 and TRBJ2-7, with TRBD2 matching 9 bases. The trim removed 4 bases at V and 1 base at J, leaving 2 bases unmatched. The germline V gene encodes CDR1 LNHDA and CDR2 SQIVND (reference sequence). The CDR3 has 14 amino acids. The CDR3 region is CASSSSGRSYEQYF. The DNA of the CDR3 is TGTGCCAGTAGTAGTAGCGGGAGATCCTACGAGCAGTACTTC.

The chain employs TRBV27 and TRBJ2-5; 9 bases line up with TRBD2. TRBJ2-7 matches the DNA end more closely, so the J call is doubtful. The V gene's germline CDR1 is MNHEY and CDR2 SMNVEV (reference sequence). The CDR3 sequence is 14 residues long. The CDR3 protein is CASSFGREGYEQYF. DNA for the CDR3: TGTGCCAGCAGTTTCGGGCGGGAGGGTTACGAGCAGTACTTC.

The chain recombines TRBV30 with TRBJ1-6; D call uncertain. V lost 1 base and J lost 0, with 13 bases in between. CDR3 length equals 17 residues. Germline V gene lookup returns CDR1 GTSNPN and CDR2 SVGIG (reference sequence). CDR3 region: CAWSDTLAGSYNSPLHF. In DNA, the CDR3 is TGTGCCTGGAGTGACACGCTGGCGGGCTCCTATAATTCACCCCTCCACTTT.

The chain joins TRBV19 to TRBJ1-1; 10 bases fit TRBD1. V lost 4 bases to trimming and J lost 4 bases; unmatched junction nucleotides: 9. This CDR3 region has 16 residues. Germline values: CDR1 LNHDA, CDR2 SQIVND (reference sequence). The CDR3, as DNA: TGTGCCAGTAGTAGACCGGGACAGGGGTGGAGCACTGAAGCTTTCTTT. This sequence encodes CASSRPGQGWSTEAFF.

This rearrangement joins TRBV19 to TRBJ2-1; perhaps TRBD1 as D (6 bases). Germline loops: CDR1 LNHDA, CDR2 SQIVND (reference sequence). This CDR3 contains 17 residues. V lost 8 bases, J lost 3 bases, and 23 bases lay in between. The CDR3 nucleotides are TGTGCCAGTCGAAGCTCAACCACAGGGCTGGTCTACAATGAGCAGTTCTTC. It is translated as CASRSSTTGLVYNEQFF.